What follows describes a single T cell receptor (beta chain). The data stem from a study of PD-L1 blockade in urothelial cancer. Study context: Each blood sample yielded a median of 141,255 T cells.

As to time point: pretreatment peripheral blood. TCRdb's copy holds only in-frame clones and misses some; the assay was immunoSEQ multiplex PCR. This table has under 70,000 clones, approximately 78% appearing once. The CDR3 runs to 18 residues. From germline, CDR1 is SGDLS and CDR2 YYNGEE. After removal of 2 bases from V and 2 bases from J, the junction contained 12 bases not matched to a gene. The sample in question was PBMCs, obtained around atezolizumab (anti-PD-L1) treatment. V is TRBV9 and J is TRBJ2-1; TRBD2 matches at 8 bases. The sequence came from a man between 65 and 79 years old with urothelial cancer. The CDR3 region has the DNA TGTGCCAGCAGCGTGGGTCGGCGAGCGGGAGACCCCTACAATGAGCAGTTCTTC. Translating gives CASSVGRRAGDPYNEQFF.